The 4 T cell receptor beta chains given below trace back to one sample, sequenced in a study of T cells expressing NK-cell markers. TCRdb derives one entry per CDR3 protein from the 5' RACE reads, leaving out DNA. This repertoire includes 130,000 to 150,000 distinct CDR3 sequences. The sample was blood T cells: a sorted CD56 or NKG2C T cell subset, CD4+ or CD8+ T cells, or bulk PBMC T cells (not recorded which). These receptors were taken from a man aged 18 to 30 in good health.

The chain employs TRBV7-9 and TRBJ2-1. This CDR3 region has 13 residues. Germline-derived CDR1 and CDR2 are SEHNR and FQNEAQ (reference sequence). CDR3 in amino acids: CASSGGPSNEQFF.

CDR3 sequence: CASSLAQGNRGETQYF. The chain is built from TRBV12-3 or TRBV12-4 and TRBJ2-5. The CDR3 covers 16 residues.

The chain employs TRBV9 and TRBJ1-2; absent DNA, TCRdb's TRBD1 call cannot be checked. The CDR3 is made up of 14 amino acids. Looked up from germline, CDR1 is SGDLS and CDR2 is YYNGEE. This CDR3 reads CASSVVRDSYGYTF.

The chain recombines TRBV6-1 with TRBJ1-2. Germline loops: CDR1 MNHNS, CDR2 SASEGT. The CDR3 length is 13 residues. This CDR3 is CASSETVFYGYTF.